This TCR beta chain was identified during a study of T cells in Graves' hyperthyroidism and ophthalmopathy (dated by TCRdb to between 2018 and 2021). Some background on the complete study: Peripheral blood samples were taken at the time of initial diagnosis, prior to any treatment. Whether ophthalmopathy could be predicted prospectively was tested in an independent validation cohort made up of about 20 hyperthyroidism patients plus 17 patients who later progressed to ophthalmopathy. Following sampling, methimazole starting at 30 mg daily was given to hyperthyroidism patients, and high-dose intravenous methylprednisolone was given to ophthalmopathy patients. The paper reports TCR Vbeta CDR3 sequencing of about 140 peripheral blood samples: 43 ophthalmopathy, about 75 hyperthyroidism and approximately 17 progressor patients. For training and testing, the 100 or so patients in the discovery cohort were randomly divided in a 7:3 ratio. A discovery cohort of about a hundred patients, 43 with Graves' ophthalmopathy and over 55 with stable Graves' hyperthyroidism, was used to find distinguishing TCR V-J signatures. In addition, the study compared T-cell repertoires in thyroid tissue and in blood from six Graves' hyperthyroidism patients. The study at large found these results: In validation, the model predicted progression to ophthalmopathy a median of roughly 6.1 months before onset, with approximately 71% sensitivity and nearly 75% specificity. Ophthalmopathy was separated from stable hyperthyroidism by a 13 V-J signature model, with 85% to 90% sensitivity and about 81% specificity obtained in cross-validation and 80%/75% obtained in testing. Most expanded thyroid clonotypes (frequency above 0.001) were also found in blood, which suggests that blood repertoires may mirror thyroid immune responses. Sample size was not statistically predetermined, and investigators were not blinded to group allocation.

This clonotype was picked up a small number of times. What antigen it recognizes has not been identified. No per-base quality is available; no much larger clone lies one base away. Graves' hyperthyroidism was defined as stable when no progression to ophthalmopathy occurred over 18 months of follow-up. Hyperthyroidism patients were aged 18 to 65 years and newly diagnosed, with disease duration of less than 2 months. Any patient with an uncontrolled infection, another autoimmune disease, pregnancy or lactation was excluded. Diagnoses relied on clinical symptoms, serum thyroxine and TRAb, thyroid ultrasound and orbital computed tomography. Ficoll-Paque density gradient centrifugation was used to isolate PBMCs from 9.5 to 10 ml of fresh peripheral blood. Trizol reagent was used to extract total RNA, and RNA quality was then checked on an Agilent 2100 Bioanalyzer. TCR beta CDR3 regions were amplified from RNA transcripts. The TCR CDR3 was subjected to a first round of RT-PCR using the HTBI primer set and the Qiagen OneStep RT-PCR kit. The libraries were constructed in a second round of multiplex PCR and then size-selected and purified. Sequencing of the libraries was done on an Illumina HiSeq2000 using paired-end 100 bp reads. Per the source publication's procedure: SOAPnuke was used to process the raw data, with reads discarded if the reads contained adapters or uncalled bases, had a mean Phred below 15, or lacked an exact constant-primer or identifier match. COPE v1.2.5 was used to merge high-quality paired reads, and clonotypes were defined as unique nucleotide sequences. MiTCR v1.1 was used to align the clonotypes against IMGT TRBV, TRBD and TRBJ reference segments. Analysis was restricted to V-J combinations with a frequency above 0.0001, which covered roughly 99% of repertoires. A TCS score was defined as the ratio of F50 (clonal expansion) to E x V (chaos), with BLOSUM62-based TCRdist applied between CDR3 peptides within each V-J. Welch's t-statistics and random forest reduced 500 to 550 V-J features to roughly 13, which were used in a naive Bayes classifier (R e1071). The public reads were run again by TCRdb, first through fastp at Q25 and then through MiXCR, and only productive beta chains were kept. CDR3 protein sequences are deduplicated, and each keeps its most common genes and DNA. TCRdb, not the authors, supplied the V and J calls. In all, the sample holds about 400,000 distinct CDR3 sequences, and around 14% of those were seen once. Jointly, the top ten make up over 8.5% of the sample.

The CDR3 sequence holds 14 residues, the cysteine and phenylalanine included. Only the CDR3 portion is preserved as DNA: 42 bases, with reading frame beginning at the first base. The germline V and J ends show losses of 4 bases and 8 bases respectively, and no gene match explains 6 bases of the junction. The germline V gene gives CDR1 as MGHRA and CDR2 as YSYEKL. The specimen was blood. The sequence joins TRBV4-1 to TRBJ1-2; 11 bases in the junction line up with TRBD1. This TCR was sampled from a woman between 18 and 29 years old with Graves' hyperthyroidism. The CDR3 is CASSLRTGGSGYTF. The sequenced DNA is TGCGCCAGCAGCCTCAGGACAGGGGGCAGCGGCTACACCTTC.